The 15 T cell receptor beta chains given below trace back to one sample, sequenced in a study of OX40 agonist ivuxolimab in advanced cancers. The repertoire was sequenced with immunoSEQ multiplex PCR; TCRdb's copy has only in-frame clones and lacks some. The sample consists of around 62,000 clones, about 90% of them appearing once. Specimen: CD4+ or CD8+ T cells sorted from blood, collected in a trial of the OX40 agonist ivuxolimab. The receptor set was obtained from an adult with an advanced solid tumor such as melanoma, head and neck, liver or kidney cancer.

CDR3 sequence (DNA): TGTGCCAGCAGGTCAGCGGGGCCGTACAATGAGCAGTTCTTC. It is translated as CASRSAGPYNEQFF. The chain joins TRBV6-1 to TRBJ2-1; TRBD2 agrees at 7 bases. Germline V CDR1 and CDR2: MNHNS, SASEGT. Trimming at V came to 6 bases and at J to 4 bases, leaving 6 bases not matched to a gene. The CDR3 loop spans 14 amino acids.

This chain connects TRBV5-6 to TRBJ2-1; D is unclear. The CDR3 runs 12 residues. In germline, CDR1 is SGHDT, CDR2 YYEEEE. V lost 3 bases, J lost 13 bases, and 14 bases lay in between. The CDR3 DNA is TGTGCCAGCAGCTCCAATAGGGATGGCCAGTTCTTC. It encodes CASSSNRDGQFF.

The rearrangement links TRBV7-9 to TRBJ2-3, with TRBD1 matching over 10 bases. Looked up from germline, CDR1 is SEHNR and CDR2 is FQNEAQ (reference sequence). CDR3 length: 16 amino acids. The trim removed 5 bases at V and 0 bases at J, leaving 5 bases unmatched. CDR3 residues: CASSTGTGVSTDTQYF. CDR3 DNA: TGTGCCAGCAGCACCGGGACAGGGGTTAGCACAGATACGCAGTATTTT.

Here the CDR3 reads CASSFARNEQFF. The CDR3 nucleotides read TGCGCCAGCAGCTTTGCCCGCAATGAGCAGTTCTTC. This rearrangement joins TRBV5-1 to TRBJ2-1; D is unclear. Germline CDR1 SGHRS, CDR2 YFSETQ. The CDR3 spans 12 residues. V was clipped by 2 bases and J by 6 bases, with 6 bases between them.

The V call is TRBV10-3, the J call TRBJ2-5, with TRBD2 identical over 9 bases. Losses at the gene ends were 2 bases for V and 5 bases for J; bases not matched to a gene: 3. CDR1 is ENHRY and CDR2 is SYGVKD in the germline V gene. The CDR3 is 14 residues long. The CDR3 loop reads CAISEGTSLETQYF. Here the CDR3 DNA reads TGTGCCATCAGTGAGGGGACTAGCTTGGAGACCCAGTACTTC.

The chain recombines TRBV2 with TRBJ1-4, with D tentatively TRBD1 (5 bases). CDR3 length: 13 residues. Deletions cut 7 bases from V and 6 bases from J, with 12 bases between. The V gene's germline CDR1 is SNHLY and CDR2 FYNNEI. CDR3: CASNGGGHEKLFF. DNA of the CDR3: TGTGCCAGCAATGGCGGGGGTCATGAAAAACTGTTTTTT.

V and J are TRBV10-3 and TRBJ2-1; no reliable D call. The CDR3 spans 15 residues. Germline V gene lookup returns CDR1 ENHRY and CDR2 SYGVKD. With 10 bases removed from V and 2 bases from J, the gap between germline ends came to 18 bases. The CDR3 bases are TGTGCCAGCTACTCCGACGGTGGGGCCTACAATGAGCAGTTCTTC. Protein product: CASYSDGGAYNEQFF.

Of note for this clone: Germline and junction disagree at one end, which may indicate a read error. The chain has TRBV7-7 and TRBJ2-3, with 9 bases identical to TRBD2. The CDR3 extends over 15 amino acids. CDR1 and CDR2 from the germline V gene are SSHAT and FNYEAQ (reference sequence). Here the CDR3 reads CASTLLAGTTDTQYF. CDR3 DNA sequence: TGTGCTAGCACCCTACTAGCGGGCACTACAGATACGCAGTATTTT.

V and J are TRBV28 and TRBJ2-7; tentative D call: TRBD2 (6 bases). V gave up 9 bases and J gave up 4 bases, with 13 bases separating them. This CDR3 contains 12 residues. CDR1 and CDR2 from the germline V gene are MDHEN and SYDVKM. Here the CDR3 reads CASGGDQYEQYF. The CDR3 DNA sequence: TGTGCCAGTGGAGGGGATCAGTACGAGCAGTACTTC.

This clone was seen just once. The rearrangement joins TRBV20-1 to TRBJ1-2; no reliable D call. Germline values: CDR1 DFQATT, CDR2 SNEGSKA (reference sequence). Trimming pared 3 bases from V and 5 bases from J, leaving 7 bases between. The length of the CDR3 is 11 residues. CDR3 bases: TGCAGTGCTAGTTCCGAATATGGCTACACCTTC. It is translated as CSASSEYGYTF.

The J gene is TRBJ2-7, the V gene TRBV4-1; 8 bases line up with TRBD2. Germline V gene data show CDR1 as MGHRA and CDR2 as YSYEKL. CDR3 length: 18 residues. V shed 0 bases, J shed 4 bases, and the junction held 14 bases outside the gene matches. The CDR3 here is CASSQDRASGSWVYEQYF. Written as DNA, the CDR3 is TGCGCCAGCAGCCAAGATCGGGCCAGCGGGAGTTGGGTGTACGAGCAGTACTTC.

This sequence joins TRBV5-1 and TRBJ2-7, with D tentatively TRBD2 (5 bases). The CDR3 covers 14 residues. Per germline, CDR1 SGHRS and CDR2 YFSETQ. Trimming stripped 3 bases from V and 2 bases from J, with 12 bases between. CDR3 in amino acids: CASSSSRVPYEQYF. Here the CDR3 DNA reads TGCGCCAGCAGCTCATCGAGGGTTCCCTACGAGCAGTACTTC.

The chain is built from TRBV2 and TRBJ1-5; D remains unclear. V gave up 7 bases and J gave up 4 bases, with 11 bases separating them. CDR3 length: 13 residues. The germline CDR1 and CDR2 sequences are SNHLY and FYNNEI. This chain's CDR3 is CASTVGGNQPQHF. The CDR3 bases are TGTGCCAGCACTGTCGGCGGAAATCAGCCCCAGCATTTT.

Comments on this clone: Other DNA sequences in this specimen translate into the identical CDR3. DNA for the CDR3: TGTGCCAGCAGTTTACCTAATGAAAAACTGTTTTTT. This translates into CASSLPNEKLFF. The V gene is TRBV28, the J gene TRBJ1-4; D remains unclear. The V and J ends lost 2 bases and 3 bases respectively, with 1 base between them. Germline CDR1 MDHEN, CDR2 SYDVKM. The CDR3 extends over 12 amino acids.

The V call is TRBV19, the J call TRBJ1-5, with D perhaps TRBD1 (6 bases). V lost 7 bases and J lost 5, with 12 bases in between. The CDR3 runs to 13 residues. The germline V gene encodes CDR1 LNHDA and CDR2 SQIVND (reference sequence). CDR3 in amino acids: CASNTGIDQPQHF. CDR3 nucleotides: TGTGCCAGTAACACAGGGATCGATCAGCCCCAGCATTTT.